The 27 T cell receptor beta chains below were found in one sample sequenced in a study of blood T cell repertoires in COVID-19. Using immunoSEQ multiplex PCR, the repertoire was profiled, and TCRdb retains in-frame clones only, with some absent. Of about 160,000 clones in the sample, about 80% are singletons; the top ten hold about 3.4%. The specimen was PBMCs or T cells enriched from blood (not recorded which). These receptors originate from a woman aged 55-69 years who had recovered from COVID-19.

This clone was counted only a few times. The chain uses TRBV9 and TRBJ1-2, with 7 bases fitting TRBD1. J was trimmed by 1 base and V by 0 bases; bases with no gene match: 3. Germline V gene data show CDR1 as SGDLS and CDR2 as YYNGEE. The CDR3 extends over 15 amino acids. The CDR3 bases are TGTGCCAGCAGCGTAGCAACAGGGGTTAACTATGGCTACACCTTC. It translates to CASSVATGVNYGYTF.

The rearrangement uses TRBV10-1 and TRBJ2-1, with D hard to call. Trimming cost V 2 bases and J 9 bases, with 11 bases left between them. In germline, CDR1 is WNHNN, CDR2 SYGVQD (reference sequence). This CDR3 is 13 amino acids long. This CDR3 is CASSEGNRGEQFF. CDR3 nucleotides: TGCGCCAGCAGTGAGGGTAATCGCGGTGAGCAGTTCTTC.

This clone was recorded many times. CDR3 sequence: CASSLASGGWTEAFF. In nucleotides, the CDR3 is TGTGCCAGCAGCTTGGCATCAGGGGGGTGGACTGAAGCTTTCTTT. The rearrangement uses TRBV5-4 and TRBJ1-1; 7 bases align to TRBD1. Germline V gene sequence: CDR1 SGHNT, CDR2 YYREEE (reference sequence). V trimming: 0 bases; J trimming: 5 bases; junction bases outside the gene matches: 7. The CDR3 spans 15 residues.

The chain carries TRBV3-1 (or the pseudogene TRBV3-2) and TRBJ2-5; TRBD2 agrees at 14 bases. Trimming at V came to 8 bases and at J to 5 bases, leaving 7 bases not matched to a gene. The CDR3 spans 15 residues. The germline CDR1 and CDR2 sequences are LGHDT and YNNKEL (reference sequence). The CDR3 nucleotides are TGTGCCAGCCTGACTAGCGGGGGGGCCTGGGAGACCCAGTACTTC. It translates to CASLTSGGAWETQYF.

CDR3 loop: CASGSTGGGSPLHF. DNA of the CDR3: TGTGCTAGTGGATCTACAGGGGGCGGTTCACCCCTCCACTTT. V gene TRBV12-5 combines with J gene TRBJ1-6; 9 bases match TRBD1. Germline V gives CDR1 LGHNT, CDR2 FRNRAP. The CDR3 loop spans 14 amino acids. With 6 bases clipped from V and 9 bases from J, the junction kept 6 bases outside the gene matches.

This chain uses TRBV2 with TRBJ1-2; 10 bases are shared with TRBD1. Germline trimming cut 4 bases from V and 8 bases from J; bases unmatched to any gene: 4. The length of the CDR3 is 13 residues. The germline CDR1 and CDR2 sequences are SNHLY and FYNNEI. CDR3 nucleotides: TGTGCCAGCAGTGGACAGGGGGCTCGCGGCTACACCTTC. Its translation is CASSGQGARGYTF.

The CDR3 DNA reads TGTGCCAGCACCGTACGGGGGGGCCTCGACACCGGGGAGCTGTTTTTT. Its translation: CASTVRGGLDTGELFF. The chain is built from TRBV11-2 and TRBJ2-2; 8 positions agree with TRBD2. Germline assignment: CDR1 SGHAT and CDR2 FQNNGV. V gave up 7 bases and J gave up 3 bases; unmatched junction bases: 10. The CDR3 spans 16 residues.

The gene calls are TRBV7-9 and TRBJ2-5; D uncertain. This CDR3 contains 11 residues. The ends were cut back, 5 bases at V and 4 bases at J, with 5 bases in the middle. CDR1 and CDR2 (germline): SEHNR, FQNEAQ (reference sequence). This CDR3 is CASSVLETQYF. CDR3 bases: TGTGCCAGCAGCGTCTTAGAGACCCAGTACTTC. The whole variable domain, remainder taken from reference TRBV7-9 and TRBJ2-5, is DTGVSQNPRHKITKRGQNVTFRCDPISEHNRLYWYRQTLGQGPEFLTYFQNEAQLEKSRLLSDRFSAERPKGSFSTLEIQRTEQGDSAMYLCASSVLETQYFGPGTRLLVL.

The chain links TRBV12-5 to TRBJ1-1; D is uncertain. V gave up 8 bases and J gave up 9 bases, with 16 bases separating them. The CDR3 runs to 12 residues. Germline V gene data show CDR1 as LGHNT and CDR2 as FRNRAP. CDR3 bases: TGTGCTAGTCGCCAGCTGAGGGCTAAAGCTTTCTTT. This sequence encodes CASRQLRAKAFF.

The chain uses TRBV15 and TRBJ1-4; 7 bases are shared with TRBD1. The J segment lost 2 bases and the V segment lost 1 base, leaving 1 base of the junction unmatched. CDR3 size: 15 residues. Germline CDR1 and CDR2: LNHNV and YYDKDF (reference sequence). The CDR3 loop reads CATSRAQGTNEKLFF. The CDR3 DNA reads as TGTGCCACCAGCAGAGCACAGGGGACTAATGAAAAACTGTTTTTT.

This clone has a handful of counts. J is TRBJ2-3 and V is TRBV6-2 or TRBV6-3, with a tentative D call TRBD2 (5 bases). The CDR3 is made up of 15 amino acids. CDR1 is MNHEY, CDR2 SVGEGT, per germline. Trimming took 2 bases from V and 2 from J, leaving 11 bases between them. DNA for the CDR3: TGTGCCAGCAGTTACCTCGGACGGGACACAGATACGCAGTATTTT. This translates into CASSYLGRDTDTQYF.

The V call is TRBV19, the J call TRBJ1-2, with D maybe TRBD1 (5 bases). V lost 8 bases and J lost 4, with 11 bases in between. The CDR3 covers 12 residues. In germline, CDR1 is LNHDA, CDR2 SQIVND (reference sequence). CDR3: CASLGRAYGYTF. CDR3 coding DNA: TGTGCCAGTTTAGGCAGGGCCTATGGCTACACCTTC.

The rearrangement uses TRBV23-1 and TRBJ1-5; D is ambiguous. TRBV23-1 is given ORF status, its function remaining uncertain. The CDR3 is made up of 17 amino acids. Trimming left V 5 bases short and J 1 base short, with 18 bases between. The CDR3 here is CASSCSRGERSNQPQHF. The CDR3, as DNA: TGCGCCAGCAGTTGTTCGCGGGGAGAAAGGAGCAATCAGCCCCAGCATTTT.

CDR3 protein: CAWSLGLAGNTDTQYF. DNA for the CDR3: TGTGCCTGGAGCTTGGGACTAGCGGGTAACACAGATACGCAGTATTTT. This chain connects TRBV30 to TRBJ2-3, with 12 bases fitting TRBD2. Per the germline V gene, CDR1 is GTSNPN and CDR2 is SVGIG (reference sequence). After removal of 3 bases from V and 2 bases from J, the junction contained 6 bases not matched to a gene. The length of the CDR3 is 16 residues.

This rearrangement joins TRBV10-1 to TRBJ1-2; tentative D call: TRBD1 (6 bases). V lost 6 bases, J lost 8 bases, and 13 bases lay in between. The germline CDR1 and CDR2 sequences are WNHNN and SYGVQD (reference sequence). This CDR3 region has 12 residues. The CDR3 coding sequence is TGCGCCAGCAGATGCAGGGGTAGCGGCTACACCTTC. Amino acids: CASRCRGSGYTF.

The chain links TRBV19 to TRBJ1-5, with unresolved D. Germline V CDR1 and CDR2: LNHDA, SQIVND (reference sequence). Trimming took 3 bases from V and 0 from J, leaving 12 bases between them. The length of the CDR3 is 16 residues. CDR3 in amino acids: CASSIKLGSSNQPQHF. In DNA, the CDR3 is TGTGCCAGTAGTATTAAGCTCGGGTCTAGCAATCAGCCCCAGCATTTT.

This clone was counted a few times. DNA of the CDR3: TGTGCCAGCAGTTATGGGCGGGTTACTGAAGCTTTCTTT. This sequence encodes CASSYGRVTEAFF. This chain links TRBV6-5 with TRBJ1-1, with D unclear. From germline, CDR1 is MNHEY and CDR2 SVGAGI. V was cut by 3 bases and J by 5 bases, with 10 bases left in between. The CDR3 contains 13 residues.

This chain joins TRBV29-1 and TRBJ1-5; D may be TRBD1 (6 bases). Germline CDR1 SQVTM, CDR2 ANQGSEA. This CDR3 is 13 amino acids long. Trimming stripped 6 bases from V and 5 bases from J, with 14 bases between. The CDR3, as DNA: TGCAGCGTACTACAGGGTAATGATCAGCCCCAGCATTTT. This sequence encodes CSVLQGNDQPQHF.

This clone was found once. The rearrangement joins TRBV11-2 to TRBJ2-7; 10 bases fit TRBD2. This CDR3 is built from 18 residues. The germline V gene encodes CDR1 SGHAT and CDR2 FQNNGV. V lost 2 bases to trimming and J lost 5 bases; unmatched junction nucleotides: 15. The CDR3, as DNA: TGTGCCAGCAGCTTAAAGCTAGCGGGGGAGCCCCCAATCCACGAGCAGTACTTC. It translates to CASSLKLAGEPPIHEQYF.

The CDR3 DNA reads as TGTGCCAGCAGCCAAGATGGGGTGACGGGGGGGTCAGAGACCCAGTACTTC. Its protein product is CASSQDGVTGGSETQYF. The chain couples TRBV4-2 to TRBJ2-5; 8 bases line up with TRBD2. The V gene's germline CDR1 is LGHNA and CDR2 YNFKEQ. J gave up 4 bases and V 0 bases, and 10 bases lay outside the gene matches. There are 17 residues in the CDR3.

The chain combines TRBV4-2 with TRBJ1-1; D is unresolved. The germline V and J ends were trimmed by 4 bases and 5 bases, with 14 bases remaining between them. Germline loops: CDR1 LGHNA, CDR2 YNFKEQ. CDR3 length equals 14 residues. CDR3 amino acids: CASSPTRGSTEAFF. In DNA, the CDR3 is TGTGCCAGCAGCCCGACACGGGGTTCGACTGAAGCTTTCTTT.

The rearrangement joins TRBV4-2 to TRBJ2-1; the match to TRBD2 covers 14 bases. The V gene's germline CDR1 is LGHNA and CDR2 YNFKEQ. The CDR3 length is 21 residues. The ends lost 0 bases at V and 7 bases at J; junction bases unmatched: 17. The CDR3 here is CASSQEPPRTSGGLGKNEQFF. DNA of the CDR3: TGTGCCAGCAGCCAAGAACCCCCTCGGACTAGCGGGGGGCTAGGAAAAAATGAGCAGTTCTTC.

J is TRBJ2-2 and V is TRBV30, with D possibly being TRBD1 (5 bases). The V and J ends lost 0 bases and 6 bases respectively, with 11 bases between them. The CDR3 contains 14 residues. The germline CDR1 and CDR2 sequences are GTSNPN and SVGIG (reference sequence). CDR3 residues: CAWSVGVRAGELFF. The DNA of the CDR3 is TGTGCCTGGAGTGTAGGTGTCAGGGCCGGGGAGCTGTTTTTT.

The gene calls are TRBV29-1 and TRBJ2-7; D remains ambiguous. Germline V gives CDR1 SQVTM, CDR2 ANQGSEA. The CDR3 is 12 residues long. With 2 bases removed from V and 1 base from J, the gap between germline ends came to 6 bases. The CDR3 DNA is TGCAGCGTTGAATCAGGATCCTACGAGCAGTACTTC. It codes for CSVESGSYEQYF.

The rearrangement links TRBV4-1 to TRBJ2-7; D possibly corresponds to TRBD1 (5 bases). The germline CDR1 and CDR2 sequences are MGHRA and YSYEKL. The CDR3 is 15 amino acids. Trimming cost V 0 bases and J 7 bases, with 16 bases left between them. The CDR3 reads CASSQEGRAVEEQYF. DNA of the CDR3: TGCGCCAGCAGCCAAGAAGGCAGGGCGGTGGAAGAGCAGTACTTC.

The rearrangement links TRBV18 to TRBJ2-3; possible D gene TRBD2, 6 bases. The CDR3 is 17 residues long. V was cut by 4 bases and J by 0 bases, with 17 bases left in between. Germline V gene sequence: CDR1 KGHSH, CDR2 LQKENI. As DNA, the CDR3 is TGTGCCAGCTCACGAACGGACGCGGGGACCAGCACAGATACGCAGTATTTT. It codes for CASSRTDAGTSTDTQYF.

The chain couples TRBV5-1 to TRBJ1-2, with a tentative D call TRBD1 (6 bases). There are 13 residues in the CDR3. Between the trimmed V and J ends, which lost 3 bases and 4 bases, there was a span of 10 bases. The germline gives CDR1 SGHRS, CDR2 YFSETQ. CDR3 sequence (DNA): TGCGCCAGCAGCTCTCGACAGGTCTATGGCTACACCTTC. Translating it yields CASSSRQVYGYTF.